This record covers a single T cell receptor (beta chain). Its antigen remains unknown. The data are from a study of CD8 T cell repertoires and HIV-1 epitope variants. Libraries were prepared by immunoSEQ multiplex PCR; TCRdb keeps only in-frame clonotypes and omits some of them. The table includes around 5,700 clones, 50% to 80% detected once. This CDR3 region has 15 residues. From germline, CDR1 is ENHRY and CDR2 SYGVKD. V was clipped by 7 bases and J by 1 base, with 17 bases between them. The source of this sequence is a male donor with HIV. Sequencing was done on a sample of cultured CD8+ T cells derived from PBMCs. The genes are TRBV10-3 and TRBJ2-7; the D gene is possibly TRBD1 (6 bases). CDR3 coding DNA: TGTGCCATCAACGAAGACAGGTTCCTTTCCTACGAGCAGTACTTC. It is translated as CAINEDRFLSYEQYF.